The T cell receptor beta chain under discussion was sequenced for a study of cytomegalovirus exposure and HLA in healthy donors. Use of 60 Vbeta and 13 Jbeta primers characterized the PCR. The method was immunoSEQ multiplex PCR; TCRdb's version includes in-frame clones alone and lacks a portion of them. The top ten hold approximately 0.63% of the sample, which has 200,000 to 250,000 clones, less than 85% seen once. The J segment lost 4 bases and the V segment lost 2 bases, leaving 4 bases of the junction unmatched. Germline-derived CDR1 and CDR2 are SGHRS and YFSETQ. This CDR3 is 15 amino acids long.

The gene calls are TRBV5-1 and TRBJ2-1; 9 nucleotides align to TRBD2. Sequencing used PBMCs. The TCR comes from a man younger than 35 in good health and CMV-seronegative. The chain's CDR3 is CASSLTSGRYNEQFF. The CDR3 DNA sequence: TGCGCCAGCAGCTTAACTAGCGGGCGATACAATGAGCAGTTCTTC.